This T cell receptor beta chain originates from a study of vaccination and CD4 T cells after COVID-19. Study as a whole: Investigators stimulated cells with overlapping spike peptides drawn from SARS-CoV-2, HCoV-NL63, HCoV-OC43 and HCoV-229E.

Comments on this clonotype: Its antigen is undetermined.

Treatment given: roughly 10-day PBMC culture with coronavirus spike peptide pools or control peptides (ViraFEST assay). ViraFEST grew antigen-specific T cells using peptide pools, then sequenced TCRs. Peptide pools at around 9.9 ug/ml stimulated two million PBMCs per well with about 10 IU/ml IL-2. Once obtained from cultured CD4+ T cells, the DNA was sequenced using the Oncomine TCR Beta short-read assay. Investigators obtained genomic DNA by extraction from cultured CD4+ T cells. TCRdb analysed the PCR reads with MiXCR anew, one entry per CDR3 protein. The repertoire holds about 16,000 distinct CDR3 sequences, with 50% to 65% as singletons. Per germline, CDR1 SNHLY and CDR2 FYNNEI. V lost 5 bases to trimming and J lost 4 bases; unmatched junction nucleotides: 10. This CDR3 spans 15 amino acids.

Source: CD4+ T cells from blood, cultured in vitro, taken before SARS-CoV-2 vaccination. The sequence derives from a human donor who had recovered from COVID-19. V and J are TRBV2 and TRBJ2-5, with 7 positions matching TRBD1. CDR3 nucleotide sequence: TGTGCCAGCAGTCCCGACAGGGTTGTTTCAGAGACCCAGTACTTC. Amino acids: CASSPDRVVSETQYF.